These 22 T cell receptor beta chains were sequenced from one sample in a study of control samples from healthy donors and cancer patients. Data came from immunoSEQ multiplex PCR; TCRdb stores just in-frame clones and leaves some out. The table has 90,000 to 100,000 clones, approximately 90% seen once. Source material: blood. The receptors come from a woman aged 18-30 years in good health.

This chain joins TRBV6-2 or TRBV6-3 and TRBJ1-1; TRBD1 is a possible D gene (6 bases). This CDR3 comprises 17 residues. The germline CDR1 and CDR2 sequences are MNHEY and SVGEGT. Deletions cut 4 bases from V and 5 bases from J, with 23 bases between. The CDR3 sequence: CASSLGIWPGEGTEAFF. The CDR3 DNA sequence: TGTGCCAGCAGTTTAGGTATCTGGCCAGGGGAGGGGACTGAAGCTTTCTTT.

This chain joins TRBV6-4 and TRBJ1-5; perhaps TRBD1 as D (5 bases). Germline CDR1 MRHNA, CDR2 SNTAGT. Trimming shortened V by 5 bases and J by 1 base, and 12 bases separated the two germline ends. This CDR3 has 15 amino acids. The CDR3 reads CASSLRGGSNQPQHF. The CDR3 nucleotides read TGTGCCAGCAGTCTTAGGGGTGGAAGCAATCAGCCCCAGCATTTT.

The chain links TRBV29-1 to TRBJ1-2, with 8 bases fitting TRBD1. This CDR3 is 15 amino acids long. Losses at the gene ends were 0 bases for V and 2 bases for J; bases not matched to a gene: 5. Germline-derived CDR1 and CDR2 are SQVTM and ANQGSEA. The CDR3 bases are TGCAGCGTTGAAGAGGTCGGACAGGGAAACTATGGCTACACCTTC. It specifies CSVEEVGQGNYGYTF. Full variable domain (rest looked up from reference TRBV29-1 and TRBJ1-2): SAVISQKPSRDICQRGTSLTIQCQVDSQVTMMFWYRQQPGQSLTLIATANQGSEATYESGFVIDKFPISRPNLTFSTLTVSNMSPEDSSIYLCSVEEVGQGNYGYTFGSGTRLTVV.

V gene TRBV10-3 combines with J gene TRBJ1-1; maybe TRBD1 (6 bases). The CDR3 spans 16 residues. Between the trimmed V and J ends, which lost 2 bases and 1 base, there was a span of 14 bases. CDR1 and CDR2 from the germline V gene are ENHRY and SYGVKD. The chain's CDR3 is CAISETEGVANTEAFF. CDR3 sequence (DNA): TGTGCCATCAGTGAGACCGAGGGGGTTGCGAACACTGAAGCTTTCTTT.

The DNA of the CDR3 is TGTGCCAGCTCACCAGGACAGGGACGCTCTGGAAACACCATATATTTT. Translation gives CASSPGQGRSGNTIYF. V is TRBV18 and J is TRBJ1-3, with 8 bases that match TRBD1. J lost 0 bases, V lost 2 bases, and 3 bases had no gene match. Germline assignment: CDR1 KGHSH and CDR2 LQKENI. The CDR3 is 16 amino acids.

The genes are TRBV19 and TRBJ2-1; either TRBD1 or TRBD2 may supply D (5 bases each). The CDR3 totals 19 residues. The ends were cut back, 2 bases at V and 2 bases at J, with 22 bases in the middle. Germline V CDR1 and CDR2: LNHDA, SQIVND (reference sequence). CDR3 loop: CASSIRPGHSAGTYNEQFF. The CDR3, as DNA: TGTGCCAGTAGTATACGTCCGGGGCACTCAGCCGGGACCTACAATGAGCAGTTCTTC.

The CDR3 protein is CASSRGQGYETQYF. The CDR3 DNA follows: TGCGCCAGCAGCCGGGGACAGGGGTACGAGACCCAGTACTTC. V and J are TRBV4-1 and TRBJ2-5, with TRBD1 matching 10 bases. Trimming removed 4 bases from V and 5 bases from J; junction bases left unmatched: 4. Germline lookup yields CDR1 MGHRA and CDR2 YSYEKL. The CDR3 covers 14 residues.

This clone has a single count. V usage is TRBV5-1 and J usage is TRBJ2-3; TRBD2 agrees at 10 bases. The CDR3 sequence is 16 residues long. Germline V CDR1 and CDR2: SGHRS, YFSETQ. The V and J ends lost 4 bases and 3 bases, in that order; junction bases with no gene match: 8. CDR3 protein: CASSPRSGGATDTQYF. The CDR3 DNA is TGCGCCAGCAGCCCTAGGAGCGGGGGGGCAACAGATACGCAGTATTTT.

As DNA, the CDR3 is TGTGCCAGCAGGAGTGGGGGGTTCACAGATACGCAGTATTTT. It codes for CASRSGGFTDTQYF. The chain is built from TRBV6-5 and TRBJ2-3; tentative D call: TRBD2 (6 bases). V was trimmed by 6 bases and J by 2 bases, leaving 12 bases between them. The CDR3 length is 14 residues. The germline gives CDR1 MNHEY, CDR2 SVGAGI.

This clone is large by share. The chain's CDR3 is CASSPTGVLYEQYF. The CDR3 DNA follows: TGTGCCAGCTCACCAACGGGGGTTTTGTACGAGCAGTACTTC. V usage is TRBV18 and J usage is TRBJ2-7; D is possibly TRBD2 (6 bases). CDR1 and CDR2 from the germline V gene are KGHSH and LQKENI. V was cut by 2 bases and J by 4 bases, with 12 bases left in between. The CDR3 is made up of 14 amino acids.

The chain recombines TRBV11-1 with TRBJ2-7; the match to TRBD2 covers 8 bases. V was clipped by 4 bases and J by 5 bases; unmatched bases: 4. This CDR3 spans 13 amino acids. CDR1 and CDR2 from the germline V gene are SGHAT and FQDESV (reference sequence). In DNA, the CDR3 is TGTGCCAGCAGCTCGGGGGGGCGGGACGAGCAGTACTTC. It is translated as CASSSGGRDEQYF.

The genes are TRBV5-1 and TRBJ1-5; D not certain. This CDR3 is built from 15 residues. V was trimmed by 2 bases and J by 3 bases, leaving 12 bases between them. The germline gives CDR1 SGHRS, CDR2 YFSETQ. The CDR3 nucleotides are TGCGCCAGCAGCTTTAATTCCGGGGTCAATCAGCCCCAGCATTTT. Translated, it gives CASSFNSGVNQPQHF.

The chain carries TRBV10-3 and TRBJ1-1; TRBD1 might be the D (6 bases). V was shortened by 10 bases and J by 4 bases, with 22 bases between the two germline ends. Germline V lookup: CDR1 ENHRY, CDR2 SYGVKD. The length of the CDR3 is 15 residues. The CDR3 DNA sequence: TGTGCCACCGGGAGTGAAGGGGGTGGGGGCACTGAAGCTTTCTTT. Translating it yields CATGSEGGGGTEAFF.

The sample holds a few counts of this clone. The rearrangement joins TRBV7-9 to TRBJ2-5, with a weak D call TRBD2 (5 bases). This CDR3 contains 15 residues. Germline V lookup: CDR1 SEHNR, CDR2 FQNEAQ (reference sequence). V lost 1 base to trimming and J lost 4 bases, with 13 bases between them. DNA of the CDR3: TGTGCCAGCAGCTTAGGTCCAAGCGGAGGAGAGACCCAGTACTTC. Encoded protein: CASSLGPSGGETQYF. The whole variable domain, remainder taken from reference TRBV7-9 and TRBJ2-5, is DTGVSQNPRHKITKRGQNVTFRCDPISEHNRLYWYRQTLGQGPEFLTYFQNEAQLEKSRLLSDRFSAERPKGSFSTLEIQRTEQGDSAMYLCASSLGPSGGETQYFGPGTRLLVL.

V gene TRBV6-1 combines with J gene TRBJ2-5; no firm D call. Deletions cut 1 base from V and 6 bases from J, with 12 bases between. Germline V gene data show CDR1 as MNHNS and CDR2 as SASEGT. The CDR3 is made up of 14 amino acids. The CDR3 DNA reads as TGTGCCAGCAGTGAAGGGGCCTCTCCTCAGACCCAGTACTTC. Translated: CASSEGASPQTQYF.

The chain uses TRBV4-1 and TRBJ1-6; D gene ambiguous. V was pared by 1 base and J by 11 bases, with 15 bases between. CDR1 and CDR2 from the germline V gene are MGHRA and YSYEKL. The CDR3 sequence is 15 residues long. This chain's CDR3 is CASSQGWGKGPPLHF. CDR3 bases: TGCGCCAGCAGCCAAGGCTGGGGTAAGGGTCCACCCCTCCACTTT.

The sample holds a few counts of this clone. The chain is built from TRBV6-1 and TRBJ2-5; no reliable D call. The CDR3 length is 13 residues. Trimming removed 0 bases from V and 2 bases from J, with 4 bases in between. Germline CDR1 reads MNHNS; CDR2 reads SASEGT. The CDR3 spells CASSEAWQETQYF. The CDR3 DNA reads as TGTGCCAGCAGTGAAGCGTGGCAAGAGACCCAGTACTTC.

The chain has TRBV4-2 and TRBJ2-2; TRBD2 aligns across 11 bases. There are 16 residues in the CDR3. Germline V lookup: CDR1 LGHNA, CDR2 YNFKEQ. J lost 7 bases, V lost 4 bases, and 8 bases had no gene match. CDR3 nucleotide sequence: TGTGCCAGCAGCCGAGAACTAGCGGGGGAGGACGGGGAGCTGTTTTTT. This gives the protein CASSRELAGEDGELFF.

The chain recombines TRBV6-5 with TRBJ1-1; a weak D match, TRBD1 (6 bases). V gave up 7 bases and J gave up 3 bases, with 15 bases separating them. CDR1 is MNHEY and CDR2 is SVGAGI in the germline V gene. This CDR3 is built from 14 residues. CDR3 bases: TGTGCCAGCACTCCGAAACCAGGGGACACTGAAGCTTTCTTT. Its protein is CASTPKPGDTEAFF.

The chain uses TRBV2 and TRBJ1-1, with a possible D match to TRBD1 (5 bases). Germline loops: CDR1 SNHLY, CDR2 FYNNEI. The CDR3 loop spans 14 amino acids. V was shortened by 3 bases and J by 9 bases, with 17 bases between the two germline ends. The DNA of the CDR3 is TGTGCCAGCAGTGATGGGGGGTTTGGCGGGAAAGCTTTCTTT. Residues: CASSDGGFGGKAFF.

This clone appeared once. The chain's CDR3 is CASTDVTGGGITEAFF. DNA for the CDR3: TGCGCCAGCACCGACGTGACAGGGGGCGGTATCACTGAAGCTTTCTTT. This chain connects TRBV5-1 to TRBJ1-1; 10 bases map to TRBD1. V shed 6 bases, J shed 4 bases, and the junction held 12 bases outside the gene matches. Germline V gene sequence: CDR1 SGHRS, CDR2 YFSETQ. CDR3 length: 16 residues.

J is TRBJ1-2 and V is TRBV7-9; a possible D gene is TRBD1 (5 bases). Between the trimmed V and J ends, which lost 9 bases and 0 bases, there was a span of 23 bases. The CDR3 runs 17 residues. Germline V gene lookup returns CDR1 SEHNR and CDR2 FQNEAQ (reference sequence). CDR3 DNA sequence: TGTGCCAGTACAGGCTTGCGAAGTCAAGAAGCTAACTATGGCTACACCTTC. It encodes CASTGLRSQEANYGYTF.